Below are 25 T cell receptor beta chains sequenced from a single sample in a study of Ad26.COV2.S vaccination and SARS-CoV-2 variants. TCRdb's copy holds only in-frame clones and misses some; the assay was immunoSEQ multiplex PCR. The sample has roughly 350,000 clones, 70% to 90% seen once; the top ten hold around 11%. Regarding treatment: about 20 received Ad26.COV2.S at low or high dose, single or two shots; about 5 received placebo; per-sample allocation not given. Sampling happened 63 days after the first vaccine or placebo injection. The input for sequencing was peripheral blood, taken in a trial of Ad26.COV2.S vaccine versus placebo. The origin of the receptors is a person between 18 and 60 years old who received the Ad26.COV2.S COVID-19 vaccine or a placebo.

This chain uses TRBV4-2 with TRBJ1-6; the D is unclear. CDR1 is LGHNA and CDR2 is YNFKEQ in the germline V gene. V lost 0 bases to trimming and J lost 4 bases, with 10 bases between them. CDR3 length: 16 amino acids. The DNA of the CDR3 is TGTGCCAGCAGCCAAGATCCGACCGATTATAATTCACCCCTCCACTTT. This codes for CASSQDPTDYNSPLHF.

This chain links TRBV28 with TRBJ1-6, with D possibly being TRBD1 (5 bases). Trimming cost V 6 bases and J 11 bases, with 14 bases left between them. Germline CDR1 MDHEN, CDR2 SYDVKM. The CDR3 has 13 residues. Written as DNA, the CDR3 is TGTGCCAGCAGACTCCACGACAGAACACCCCTCCACTTT. Protein sequence: CASRLHDRTPLHF.

The chain links TRBV5-4 to TRBJ1-1, with unresolved D. Germline V gene data show CDR1 as SGHNT and CDR2 as YYREEE (reference sequence). Trimming removed 4 bases from V and 2 bases from J, with 15 bases in between. This CDR3 region has 15 residues. The CDR3 protein is CASSEKMELNTEAFF. CDR3 coding DNA: TGTGCCAGCAGCGAGAAAATGGAACTTAACACTGAAGCTTTCTTT.

CDR3 sequence: CASSPQGNQPQHF. The CDR3 DNA follows: TGTGCCAGCAGCCCACAGGGGAATCAGCCCCAGCATTTT. This sequence joins TRBV6-4 and TRBJ1-5; 7 bases are a match to TRBD1. V gave up 6 bases and J gave up 4 bases; unmatched junction bases: 3. The CDR3 is 13 residues long. Germline assignment: CDR1 MRHNA and CDR2 SNTAGT.

The J gene is TRBJ2-3, the V gene TRBV24-1, with D perhaps given as TRBD1 or TRBD2 (5 bases each). V lost 7 bases and J lost 4, with 17 bases in between. The V gene's germline CDR1 is KGHDR and CDR2 SFDVKD. The CDR3 runs to 15 residues. The CDR3 protein is CATSGTRVGPDTQYF. DNA of the CDR3: TGTGCCACCAGCGGGACCAGGGTAGGTCCAGATACGCAGTATTTT.

The J gene is TRBJ1-2, the V gene TRBV2, with D possibly TRBD1 on 5 matching bases. The V end lost 0 bases, the J end lost 3 bases, and 20 bases lay between the germline ends. The germline V gene encodes CDR1 SNHLY and CDR2 FYNNEI. This CDR3 is built from 18 residues. CDR3 DNA: TGTGCCAGCAGTGAAGCGCTCAAAGTAGGCAGGGCTGACTATGGCTACACCTTC. Translation gives CASSEALKVGRADYGYTF.

The DNA for the CDR3 is TGTGCCAGCAATCCCCAGCGGAAAGTGAACACTGAAGCTTTCTTT. This gives the protein CASNPQRKVNTEAFF. This sequence joins TRBV2 and TRBJ1-1, with D unresolved. V was clipped by 7 bases and J by 0 bases, with 15 bases between them. From germline, CDR1 is SNHLY and CDR2 FYNNEI. This CDR3 contains 15 residues.

V is TRBV28 and J is TRBJ1-4; the D is unclear. With 3 bases removed from V and 16 bases from J, the gap between germline ends came to 18 bases. CDR1 is MDHEN and CDR2 is SYDVKM in the germline V gene. This CDR3 has 13 amino acids. CDR3: CASSLAGPINPFF. The CDR3, as DNA: TGTGCCAGCAGTTTGGCAGGTCCTATTAATCCGTTTTTT.

The J gene is TRBJ2-6, the V gene TRBV28; D is uncertain. Trimming pared 7 bases from V and 0 bases from J, leaving 7 bases between. CDR3 length: 14 amino acids. Germline values: CDR1 MDHEN, CDR2 SYDVKM. CDR3 sequence reads: CASKIHSGANVLTF. The CDR3 DNA reads as TGTGCCAGCAAAATACACTCTGGGGCCAACGTCCTGACTTTC.

This clone was counted a few times. This chain connects TRBV7-9 to TRBJ2-1, with no clear D. V was clipped by 1 base and J by 6 bases, with 7 bases between them. Per germline, CDR1 SEHNR and CDR2 FQNEAQ (reference sequence). The CDR3 consists of 13 residues. Here the CDR3 reads CASSLGSPNEQFF. The CDR3 region has the DNA TGTGCCAGCAGCTTAGGATCGCCCAATGAGCAGTTCTTC.

This clone has only one observation. The V call is TRBV5-4, the J call TRBJ2-3, with a possible D match to TRBD2 (5 bases). The CDR3 spans 15 residues. Germline CDR1 reads SGHNT; CDR2 reads YYREEE (reference sequence). Between the trimmed V and J ends, which lost 2 bases and 4 bases, there was a span of 14 bases. The CDR3 DNA is TGTGCCAGCAGCTTCGGAGGCCTTGAAGCAGATACGCAGTATTTT. Protein product: CASSFGGLEADTQYF. Full variable domain (remainder filled in from reference TRBV5-4 and TRBJ2-3): ETGVTQSPTHLIKTRGQQVTLRCSSQSGHNTVSWYQQALGQGPQFIFQYYREEENGRGNFPPRFSGLQFPNYSSELNVNALELDDSALYLCASSFGGLEADTQYFGPGTRLTVL.

J is TRBJ1-5 and V is TRBV3-1 (or the pseudogene TRBV3-2), with TRBD1 matching over 8 bases. J was trimmed by 5 bases and V by 4 bases; bases with no gene match: 7. The length of the CDR3 is 15 residues. Per germline, CDR1 LGHDT and CDR2 YNNKEL (reference sequence). CDR3 nucleotide sequence: TGTGCCAGCAGCCGGACCCGGGACAGGTATCAGCCCCAGCATTTT. Translation gives CASSRTRDRYQPQHF.

The chain employs TRBV14 and TRBJ2-5; D is perhaps TRBD1 or TRBD2 (5 bases each). The CDR3 sequence is 18 residues long. CDR1 and CDR2 (germline): SGHDN, FVKESK. V was trimmed by 4 bases and J by 2 bases, leaving 23 bases between them. The CDR3 loop is CASSPRHDTGRQQETQYF. Here the CDR3 DNA reads TGTGCCAGCAGCCCGCGGCATGACACGGGACGCCAACAAGAGACCCAGTACTTC.

V and J are TRBV9 and TRBJ2-1, with a possible D match to TRBD2 (6 bases). Trimming cost V 0 bases and J 4 bases, with 11 bases left between them. The CDR3 runs 15 residues. The V gene's germline CDR1 is SGDLS and CDR2 YYNGEE. The CDR3 DNA reads as TGTGCCAGCAGCGTAGGGTGGGGGGATTACAATGAGCAGTTCTTC. As protein: CASSVGWGDYNEQFF.

This chain joins TRBV6-5 and TRBJ2-3; D gene ambiguous. Trimming shortened V by 6 bases and J by 2 bases, and 15 bases separated the two germline ends. CDR3 length: 15 amino acids. Germline-derived CDR1 and CDR2 are MNHEY and SVGAGI. The CDR3 is CASSSPLDLTDTQYF. CDR3 nucleotide sequence: TGTGCCAGCAGCTCCCCTCTAGATCTCACAGATACGCAGTATTTT.

This chain joins TRBV4-1 and TRBJ2-1; perhaps TRBD2 as D (6 bases). The CDR3 spans 16 residues. Germline CDR1 is MGHRA and CDR2 is YSYEKL. Trimming removed 4 bases from V and 4 bases from J, with 17 bases in between. The CDR3 DNA reads as TGCGCCAGCAGCCTCAGGAGGGCCGTCGGGTACAATGAGCAGTTCTTC. This codes for CASSLRRAVGYNEQFF.

The chain employs TRBV19 and TRBJ2-5; the D gene is possibly TRBD2 (6 bases). V was clipped by 3 bases and J by 5 bases, with 13 bases between them. Germline V gives CDR1 LNHDA, CDR2 SQIVND (reference sequence). This CDR3 has 14 residues. In DNA, the CDR3 is TGTGCCAGTAGTATCGGGACTGTGAGGGAGACCCAGTACTTC. Its protein is CASSIGTVRETQYF.

The V gene is TRBV28, the J gene TRBJ1-1; no clear D. CDR1 is MDHEN, CDR2 SYDVKM, per germline. The CDR3 is 13 amino acids. With 2 bases removed from V and 8 bases from J, the gap between germline ends came to 12 bases. CDR3 sequence (DNA): TGTGCCAGCAGTTTAGAGGGATTCGCCGAAGCTTTCTTT. Protein sequence: CASSLEGFAEAFF.

The rearrangement uses TRBV27 and TRBJ2-7; 8 nucleotides align to TRBD1. After removal of 8 bases from V and 0 bases from J, the junction contained 9 bases not matched to a gene. The CDR3 contains 15 residues. CDR1 is MNHEY and CDR2 is SMNVEV in the germline V gene (reference sequence). CDR3 coding DNA: TGTGCCAGCCGGCTTCAGGGGGCGAGCTCCTACGAGCAGTACTTC. This encodes CASRLQGASSYEQYF.

This chain links TRBV23-1 with TRBJ2-7; the D is unclear. TRBV23-1 belongs to the ORF category, with a function that is uncertain. This CDR3 spans 15 amino acids. Trimming took 0 bases from V and 0 from J, leaving 9 bases between them. CDR3 nucleotides: TGCGCCAGCAGTCAATCGAGGACGGGCTCCTACGAGCAGTACTTC. It translates to CASSQSRTGSYEQYF.

The CDR3 nucleotides read TGTGCCAGCAGCTTAATCTATAGCAATCAGCCCCAGCATTTT. Residues: CASSLIYSNQPQHF. J is TRBJ1-5 and V is TRBV7-8; D remains unclear. The CDR3 length is 14 residues. Trimming took off 2 bases at V and 0 bases at J, with 5 bases between the two ends. The V gene's germline CDR1 is SGHVS and CDR2 FQNEAQ.

V and J are TRBV4-3 and TRBJ1-1; D is ambiguous. The V end lost 0 bases, the J end lost 0 bases, and 14 bases lay between the germline ends. Germline CDR1 is LGHNA and CDR2 is YSLEER. CDR3 length: 17 residues. CDR3 sequence (DNA): TGCGCCAGCAGCCAAGATTCACTCATCTCCTTGAACACTGAAGCTTTCTTT. This translates into CASSQDSLISLNTEAFF.

The chain combines TRBV19 with TRBJ1-3; 8 bases are shared with TRBD1. The CDR3 is 13 residues long. In germline, CDR1 is LNHDA, CDR2 SQIVND (reference sequence). V was pared by 10 bases and J by 9 bases, with 11 bases of the junction left unmatched. The CDR3 region is CATRQGPRATIYF. For the CDR3, the DNA is TGTGCCACCAGACAGGGGCCCCGAGCCACCATATATTTT.

This clone was counted a few times. The chain uses TRBV4-1 and TRBJ1-2; the D gene is possibly TRBD1 (6 bases). The CDR3 consists of 13 residues. Germline CDR1 and CDR2: MGHRA and YSYEKL. V shed 7 bases and J shed 5 bases, with 14 bases lying between them. CDR3 amino acids: CASKGGNLYGYTF. In nucleotides, the CDR3 is TGCGCCAGCAAGGGGGGGAACCTATATGGCTACACCTTC.

The CDR3 reads CASSLGIGNTEAFF. The CDR3 coding sequence is TGCGCCAGCAGCTTGGGAATAGGGAACACTGAAGCTTTCTTT. The J gene is TRBJ1-1, the V gene TRBV5-1; no clear D gene. CDR1 and CDR2 from the germline V gene are SGHRS and YFSETQ. Trimming pared 0 bases from V and 1 base from J, leaving 7 bases between. There are 14 residues in the CDR3.